This record looks at one T cell receptor (beta chain) sequence and its context. Germline CDR1 reads SNHLY; CDR2 reads FYNNEI. Trimming took off 2 bases at V and 8 bases at J, with 12 bases between the two ends. There are 13 residues in the CDR3. The data stem from a study of blood T cell repertoires in COVID-19. Study summary: Sources were T cells, B-cell-depleted T cells, or PBMCs; the material itself was cDNA or gDNA.

Each recovered donor of Cohort 3 presented with two negative PCRs, clearance, or symptom resolution. Original analysis: How many nucleated cells were present was estimated from reference gene primer amplification. TCRdb's copy holds only in-frame clones and misses some; the assay was immunoSEQ multiplex PCR. The V and J calls and the clone size are those of that table, but D and trimming were determined from the DNA. The data show about 160,000 clones, 84% seen once. Input material: PBMCs or T cells enriched from blood (not recorded which). The chain recombines TRBV2 with TRBJ1-2; unclear D gene. The sequence was collected from a woman in her fifties or sixties who had recovered from COVID-19. CDR3 coding DNA: TGTGCCAGCAGTGAAAGCGGGGTGCAAGGCTACACCTTC. Translation: CASSESGVQGYTF.